A selection of T cell receptor beta chains follows, all from one sample in a study of T-cell memory formation after mild COVID-19. TCRdb fed the 5' RACE reads into MiXCR, producing one record per CDR3 protein. In the table there are fewer than 250,000 distinct CDR3 sequences, around 25% of which are singletons. Specimen: PBMCs or a T cell subset sorted from them (not recorded which). The receptors stem from an adult woman who had mild COVID-19 (a few samples of this study predate the infection). Cell type and time point are not known. CDR3s include the opening cysteine and the closing phenylalanine or tryptophan. The order of the fields is J gene, V gene, clone size, D gene, CDR3 DNA, CDR3 protein. The D gene is left open where the match is weak. The size field is filled for only some rows; it gives once, few, many or a size class.

j_call: TRBJ1-1; v_call: TRBV9; clone_size: few; d_call: TRBD1; cdr3_nt: TGTGCCAGCAGCGTAAGATGGGACAGGGGGAGTACTGAAGCTTTCTTT; cdr3_aa: CASSVRWDRGSTEAFF
j_call: TRBJ1-2; v_call: TRBV6-1; clone_size: NA; d_call: NA; cdr3_nt: TGTGCCAGCAGGAGGGAGGAGGGCTATGGCTACACCTTC; cdr3_aa: CASRREEGYGYTF
j_call: TRBJ1-2; v_call: TRBV19; clone_size: NA; d_call: TRBD1; cdr3_nt: TGTGCCAGTACTATACAGGGGTTTGAAACCGACGGCTTCTATGGCTACACCTTC; cdr3_aa: CASTIQGFETDGFYGYTF
j_call: TRBJ1-1; v_call: TRBV7-2; clone_size: few; d_call: NA; cdr3_nt: TGTGCCAGCAGCTTAAACAGGGCTGAAGCTTTCTTT; cdr3_aa: CASSLNRAEAFF
j_call: TRBJ2-1; v_call: TRBV11-2; clone_size: many; d_call: NA; cdr3_nt: TGTGCCAGCAGCCTATGGTCCGGGTATGAGCAGTTCTTC; cdr3_aa: CASSLWSGYEQFF
j_call: TRBJ2-5; v_call: TRBV5-5; clone_size: NA; d_call: NA; cdr3_nt: TGTGCCAGCAGCTTTTTCGGTTCGCGGCGGGATCAAGAGACCCAGTACTTC; cdr3_aa: CASSFFGSRRDQETQYF
j_call: TRBJ2-1; v_call: TRBV20-1; clone_size: few; d_call: NA; cdr3_nt: TGCAGTGCTAGAGACCCCGGGAGCTCCTACAATGAGCAGTTCTTC; cdr3_aa: CSARDPGSSYNEQFF
j_call: TRBJ1-5; v_call: TRBV5-1; clone_size: once; d_call: NA; cdr3_nt: TGCGCCAGCAGCCGCGGTCCCAATCAGCCCCAGCATTTT; cdr3_aa: CASSRGPNQPQHF
j_call: TRBJ2-2; v_call: TRBV6-5; clone_size: NA; d_call: TRBD1; cdr3_nt: TGTGCCAGCAGTTACTCGGAGACAGGGCGCGGGGAGCTGTTTTTT; cdr3_aa: CASSYSETGRGELFF
j_call: TRBJ2-1; v_call: TRBV5-1; clone_size: NA; d_call: NA; cdr3_nt: TGCGCCAGCAGCGCCGGTACTAGCTCCTACAATGAGCAGTTCTTC; cdr3_aa: CASSAGTSSYNEQFF
j_call: TRBJ1-2; v_call: TRBV19; clone_size: few; d_call: NA; cdr3_nt: TGTGCCAGTAGTAGGGCCGAGAACTATGGCTACACCTTC; cdr3_aa: CASSRAENYGYTF
j_call: TRBJ1-1; v_call: TRBV5-4; clone_size: few; d_call: TRBD1; cdr3_nt: TGTGCCAGCAGCTTGTGGACAGGGTCCAAGAACACTGAAGCTTTCTTT; cdr3_aa: CASSLWTGSKNTEAFF
j_call: TRBJ1-1; v_call: TRBV12-3/TRBV12-4; clone_size: NA; d_call: NA; cdr3_nt: TGTGCCAGCAGGGTCACGATGGCTGAAGCTTTCTTT; cdr3_aa: CASRVTMAEAFF
j_call: TRBJ2-3; v_call: TRBV6-2/TRBV6-3; clone_size: few; d_call: NA; cdr3_nt: TGTGCCAGCAGTTACAGTTTCCTAGCTCGAAGCACAGATACGCAGTATTTT; cdr3_aa: CASSYSFLARSTDTQYF
j_call: TRBJ1-5; v_call: TRBV12-3/TRBV12-4; clone_size: NA; d_call: NA; cdr3_nt: TGTGCCAGCAGTTTCACAGAGCCCCCCCAGCATTTT; cdr3_aa: CASSFTEPPQHF
j_call: TRBJ1-2; v_call: TRBV18; clone_size: few; d_call: TRBD1; cdr3_nt: TGTGCCAGCTCACTGGGACAGGTACTTAACTATGGCTACACCTTC; cdr3_aa: CASSLGQVLNYGYTF
j_call: TRBJ1-4; v_call: TRBV9; clone_size: NA; d_call: NA; cdr3_nt: TGTGCCAGCAGCGCCGTACACCCAACCGGTGAAAAACTGTTTTTT; cdr3_aa: CASSAVHPTGEKLFF
j_call: TRBJ1-1; v_call: TRBV20-1; clone_size: once; d_call: TRBD1; cdr3_nt: TGCAGTGCCACGGACAGGGGGCAGACTGAAGCTTTCTTT; cdr3_aa: CSATDRGQTEAFF
j_call: TRBJ2-7; v_call: TRBV5-1; clone_size: few; d_call: NA; cdr3_nt: TGCGCCAGCAGCTTGGTGGCGGAATACGAGCAGTACTTC; cdr3_aa: CASSLVAEYEQYF
j_call: TRBJ2-5; v_call: TRBV24-1; clone_size: few; d_call: NA; cdr3_nt: TGTGCCACCAGTGACCCTTCTAGGGGCCAAGAGACCCAGTACTTC; cdr3_aa: CATSDPSRGQETQYF
j_call: TRBJ2-5; v_call: TRBV10-3; clone_size: NA; d_call: TRBD1; cdr3_nt: TGTGCCATCAGGGGGACAGAAGAGACCCAGTACTTC; cdr3_aa: CAIRGTEETQYF
j_call: TRBJ1-2; v_call: TRBV5-1; clone_size: NA; d_call: TRBD1; cdr3_nt: TGCGCCAGCAGCTTGGAGACAGGGAAGGCCTATGGCTACACCTTC; cdr3_aa: CASSLETGKAYGYTF
j_call: TRBJ2-1; v_call: TRBV5-8; clone_size: few; d_call: NA; cdr3_nt: TGTGCCAGCAGCACGGACGTGAGCTCCTACAATGAGCAGTTCTTC; cdr3_aa: CASSTDVSSYNEQFF
j_call: TRBJ1-1; v_call: TRBV7-9; clone_size: few; d_call: NA; cdr3_nt: TGTGCCAGCAGCCCCCAGGGCGGGACCCCTGAAGCTTTCTTT; cdr3_aa: CASSPQGGTPEAFF
j_call: TRBJ2-1; v_call: TRBV7-2; clone_size: NA; d_call: NA; cdr3_nt: TGTGCCAGCAGCTCTAAGGGTAGCTCCTACAATGAGCAGTTCTTC; cdr3_aa: CASSSKGSSYNEQFF
j_call: TRBJ2-1; v_call: TRBV18; clone_size: once; d_call: NA; cdr3_nt: TGTGCCAGCTCACTAAACCAGGGATATGAGCAGTTCTTC; cdr3_aa: CASSLNQGYEQFF
j_call: TRBJ2-2; v_call: TRBV7-6; clone_size: NA; d_call: TRBD1; cdr3_nt: TGTGCCAGCAGTTTTGGGACAGGGAACACCGGGGAGCTGTTTTTT; cdr3_aa: CASSFGTGNTGELFF
j_call: TRBJ2-5; v_call: TRBV20-1; clone_size: NA; d_call: TRBD2; cdr3_nt: TGCAGTGCTAGAGGGTCGACTAGCGCGGGGAGCCCACAAGAGACCCAGTACTTC; cdr3_aa: CSARGSTSAGSPQETQYF
j_call: TRBJ2-7; v_call: TRBV4-1; clone_size: few; d_call: TRBD1; cdr3_nt: TGCGCCAGCAGCCCCAAATGGGACAGGGCGCTCTACGAGCAGTACTTC; cdr3_aa: CASSPKWDRALYEQYF
j_call: TRBJ2-3; v_call: TRBV12-3/TRBV12-4; clone_size: NA; d_call: NA; cdr3_nt: TGTGCCAGCAGTTTATATCCGGTTACTAGCACAGATACGCAGTATTTT; cdr3_aa: CASSLYPVTSTDTQYF
j_call: TRBJ2-2; v_call: TRBV7-7; clone_size: few; d_call: NA; cdr3_nt: TGTGCCAGCAGCCCCGCAGGTGGCACCGGGGAGCTGTTTTTT; cdr3_aa: CASSPAGGTGELFF
j_call: TRBJ2-2; v_call: TRBV4-3; clone_size: NA; d_call: TRBD1; cdr3_nt: TGCGCCAGCAGCCGAGGACAGGGGGTGAACACCGGGGAGCTGTTTTTT; cdr3_aa: CASSRGQGVNTGELFF
j_call: TRBJ1-3; v_call: TRBV2; clone_size: few; d_call: NA; cdr3_nt: TGTGCCAGCAGTTACAGGGACCTCTCTGGAAACACCATATATTTT; cdr3_aa: CASSYRDLSGNTIYF
j_call: TRBJ2-1; v_call: TRBV2; clone_size: few; d_call: TRBD2; cdr3_nt: TGTGCCAGCAGGGGACTAGCGGGCAGGTACAATGAGCAGTTCTTC; cdr3_aa: CASRGLAGRYNEQFF
j_call: TRBJ2-1; v_call: TRBV7-2; clone_size: once; d_call: NA; cdr3_nt: TGTGCCAGCAGCTTTAGATCAGTTCTGGATGAGCAGTTCTTC; cdr3_aa: CASSFRSVLDEQFF
j_call: TRBJ2-5; v_call: TRBV7-3; clone_size: NA; d_call: NA; cdr3_nt: TGTGCCAGCAGCTTAACGTTGACAGAGACCCAGTACTTC; cdr3_aa: CASSLTLTETQYF
j_call: TRBJ2-6; v_call: TRBV18; clone_size: NA; d_call: NA; cdr3_nt: TGTGCCAGCTCACCCCGCCAGGGAAGCTCTGGGGCCAACGTCCTGACTTTC; cdr3_aa: CASSPRQGSSGANVLTF
j_call: TRBJ1-1; v_call: TRBV7-2; clone_size: few; d_call: TRBD1; cdr3_nt: TGTGCCAGCAGCTCGACAGGGGGCGCTTGGTTCGAAGCTTTCTTT; cdr3_aa: CASSSTGGAWFEAFF
j_call: TRBJ2-5; v_call: TRBV14; clone_size: few; d_call: NA; cdr3_nt: TGTGCCAGCAGCCCGTACGGCCGGCAGGGGAGAGAGACCCAGTACTTC; cdr3_aa: CASSPYGRQGRETQYF
j_call: TRBJ2-1; v_call: TRBV7-2; clone_size: few; d_call: TRBD2; cdr3_nt: TGTGCCAGCTCCTCTGTGGGGGGGGGATACAATGAGCAGTTCTTC; cdr3_aa: CASSSVGGGYNEQFF
j_call: TRBJ2-7; v_call: TRBV14; clone_size: NA; d_call: NA; cdr3_nt: TGTGCCAGCAGCCATTCCGGGACCCGGTCCGTTTACGAGCAGTACTTC; cdr3_aa: CASSHSGTRSVYEQYF
j_call: TRBJ2-7; v_call: TRBV15; clone_size: once; d_call: TRBD2; cdr3_nt: TGTGCCACCAGCAGAGGCGTTGGAGCGGGGGGAACCTACGAGCAGTACTTC; cdr3_aa: CATSRGVGAGGTYEQYF
j_call: TRBJ2-7; v_call: TRBV4-1; clone_size: NA; d_call: NA; cdr3_nt: TGCGCCAGCAGCCAGTCGAGAAACGGGGCCTACGAGCAGTACTTC; cdr3_aa: CASSQSRNGAYEQYF
j_call: TRBJ2-1; v_call: TRBV5-1; clone_size: many; d_call: TRBD2; cdr3_nt: TGCGCCAGCAGCCATACGGGACTAGCGGGGGTCTACAATGAGCAGTTCTTC; cdr3_aa: CASSHTGLAGVYNEQFF
j_call: TRBJ2-2; v_call: TRBV7-2; clone_size: NA; d_call: NA; cdr3_nt: TGTGCCAGCAGCATTACTACTTCCCGCACCGGGGAGCTGTTTTTT; cdr3_aa: CASSITTSRTGELFF
j_call: TRBJ2-2; v_call: TRBV2; clone_size: few; d_call: TRBD1; cdr3_nt: TGTGCCGTCCTACAGGGGGAGAACACCGGGGAGCTGTTTTTT; cdr3_aa: CAVLQGENTGELFF
j_call: TRBJ2-1; v_call: TRBV14; clone_size: few; d_call: TRBD2; cdr3_nt: TGTGCCAGCAGCAAGACTAGCGGGACCCCACTTTTC; cdr3_aa: CASSKTSGTPLF
j_call: TRBJ2-3; v_call: TRBV7-2; clone_size: few; d_call: TRBD2; cdr3_nt: TGTGCCAGCAGCCCTAGCGGGATGGTGGATACGCAGTATTTT; cdr3_aa: CASSPSGMVDTQYF
j_call: TRBJ2-1; v_call: TRBV12-3/TRBV12-4; clone_size: once; d_call: TRBD2; cdr3_nt: TGTGCCAGCAGTTTTGGGACTAGCGGGGACGGGCAGTTCTTC; cdr3_aa: CASSFGTSGDGQFF
j_call: TRBJ1-1; v_call: TRBV24-1; clone_size: NA; d_call: NA; cdr3_nt: TGTGCCACCCCGCGACCGCCGAACACTGAAGCTTTCTTT; cdr3_aa: CATPRPPNTEAFF
j_call: TRBJ2-7; v_call: TRBV27; clone_size: few; d_call: TRBD1; cdr3_nt: TGTGCCAGCAGCCGATCCCCCGGACAGGTAAAGCAGTACTTC; cdr3_aa: CASSRSPGQVKQYF
j_call: TRBJ1-4; v_call: TRBV7-8; clone_size: few; d_call: NA; cdr3_nt: TGTGCCAGCAGCTTACCCCAGGAGGGCCGTGGAAAACTGTTTTTT; cdr3_aa: CASSLPQEGRGKLFF
j_call: TRBJ2-2; v_call: TRBV25-1; clone_size: NA; d_call: NA; cdr3_nt: TGTGCCAGCAGTGGGGGCGGGGGCTCCACCGGGGAGCTGTTTTTT; cdr3_aa: CASSGGGGSTGELFF
j_call: TRBJ2-5; v_call: TRBV7-9; clone_size: many; d_call: TRBD2; cdr3_nt: TGTGCCAGCAGCCCGGGTAGCGGGAGTGGCCCTCAAGAGACCCAGTACTTC; cdr3_aa: CASSPGSGSGPQETQYF
j_call: TRBJ2-2; v_call: TRBV20-1; clone_size: NA; d_call: NA; cdr3_nt: TGCAGTGCTAGACAGGGTCGAAACACCGGGGAGCTGTTTTTT; cdr3_aa: CSARQGRNTGELFF
j_call: TRBJ2-1; v_call: TRBV7-9; clone_size: NA; d_call: TRBD1; cdr3_nt: TGTGCCAGCAGCTTAGGAGACAGGGGGCTCAATGAGCAGTTCTTC; cdr3_aa: CASSLGDRGLNEQFF
j_call: TRBJ2-7; v_call: TRBV5-1; clone_size: few; d_call: NA; cdr3_nt: TGCGCCAGCAGTCCAACTACAGGGATAATTTACGAGCAGTACTTC; cdr3_aa: CASSPTTGIIYEQYF
j_call: TRBJ2-7; v_call: TRBV4-3; clone_size: few; d_call: NA; cdr3_nt: TGCGCCAGCAGCCAAGATAGGGGTGGTTACGAGCAGTACTTC; cdr3_aa: CASSQDRGGYEQYF
j_call: TRBJ2-4; v_call: TRBV11-3; clone_size: NA; d_call: NA; cdr3_nt: TGTGCCAGCAGCCCGCCCCAGGCGGATAACATTCAGTACTTC; cdr3_aa: CASSPPQADNIQYF
j_call: TRBJ2-3; v_call: TRBV9; clone_size: few; d_call: NA; cdr3_nt: TGTGCCAGCAGCGGTCCTGGGTCGGGGGCGCTCACAGATACGCAGTATTTT; cdr3_aa: CASSGPGSGALTDTQYF